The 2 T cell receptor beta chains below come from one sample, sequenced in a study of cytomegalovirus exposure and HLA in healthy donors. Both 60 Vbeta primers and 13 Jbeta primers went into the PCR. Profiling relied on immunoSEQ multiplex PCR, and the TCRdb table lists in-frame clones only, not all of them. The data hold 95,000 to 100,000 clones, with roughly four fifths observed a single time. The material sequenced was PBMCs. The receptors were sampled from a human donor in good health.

The CDR3 region has the DNA TGCGCCAGCAGCTTTCCCCGGGACAGGGGCGTCAGGGCCGGGGAGCTGTTTTTT. Translated, it gives CASSFPRDRGVRAGELFF. This chain uses TRBV5-1 with TRBJ2-2; 10 nucleotides line up with TRBD1. The V segment lost 2 bases and the J segment 6 bases; nucleotides outside the gene matches: 13. Germline CDR1 and CDR2: SGHRS and YFSETQ. The CDR3 contains 18 residues.

The DNA for the CDR3 is TGTGCCAGCAGCGGGCCGGGACAGGGGGGGGTTGAAGCTTTCTTT. This encodes CASSGPGQGGVEAFF. The chain employs TRBV5-4 and TRBJ1-1; TRBD1 aligns across 11 bases. The ends lost 4 bases at V and 7 bases at J; junction bases unmatched: 9. The CDR3 spans 15 residues. Germline CDR1 and CDR2: SGHNT and YYREEE (reference sequence).